What follows are 21 T cell receptor beta chains derived from one specimen sequenced in a study of blood T cell repertoires in COVID-19. Produced via immunoSEQ multiplex PCR; TCRdb's table is partial and in-frame only. This sample has about 130,000 clones, with approximately 85% found just once. The material sequenced was peripheral blood. These receptors all stem from a human donor in a cohort sampled during active COVID-19.

This chain connects TRBV7-2 to TRBJ1-5; TRBD1 matches 10 bases. Germline-derived CDR1 and CDR2 are SGHTA and FQGNSA. The CDR3 loop spans 14 amino acids. J gave up 11 bases and V 5 bases, and 9 bases lay outside the gene matches. CDR3 residues: CASSPLETGGAQHF. Written as DNA, the CDR3 is TGTGCCAGCAGCCCGTTGGAGACAGGGGGCGCCCAGCATTTT.

The rearrangement joins TRBV27 to TRBJ2-1, with 13 bases fitting TRBD2. The CDR3 contains 16 residues. V lost 3 bases, J lost 4 bases, and 3 bases stayed unmatched. Germline CDR1 MNHEY, CDR2 SMNVEV (reference sequence). CDR3 protein: CASSFRLAGGYNEQFF. For the CDR3, the DNA is TGTGCCAGCAGTTTCAGACTAGCGGGGGGTTACAATGAGCAGTTCTTC.

This clone was detected once. The V gene is TRBV6-5, the J gene TRBJ2-3; TRBD2 is a possible D gene (6 bases). The CDR3 runs to 15 residues. Trimming pared 7 bases from V and 5 bases from J, leaving 19 bases between. Germline CDR1 and CDR2: MNHEY and SVGAGI. This chain's CDR3 is CASTKGLLHKDTQYF. CDR3 nucleotide sequence: TGTGCCAGCACCAAGGGACTCCTGCACAAAGATACGCAGTATTTT.

CDR3 residues: CASSLRESSYNSPLHF. CDR3 DNA: TGTGCCAGCAGCTTACGGGAGAGCTCCTATAATTCACCCCTCCACTTT. The rearrangement joins TRBV7-9 to TRBJ1-6; D is ambiguous. This CDR3 is 16 amino acids long. V lost 2 bases and J lost 0, with 8 bases in between. Germline lookup yields CDR1 SEHNR and CDR2 FQNEAQ (reference sequence). The full variable domain, its missing parts supplied by reference TRBV7-9 and TRBJ1-6, is DTGVSQNPRHKITKRGQNVTFRCDPISEHNRLYWYRQTLGQGPEFLTYFQNEAQLEKSRLLSDRFSAERPKGSFSTLEIQRTEQGDSAMYLCASSLRESSYNSPLHFGNGTRLTVT.

The rearrangement links TRBV5-4 to TRBJ2-3, with 12 bases aligning to TRBD2. J lost 4 bases, V lost 4 bases, and 10 bases had no gene match. The length of the CDR3 is 17 residues. Germline loops: CDR1 SGHNT, CDR2 YYREEE (reference sequence). The CDR3 reads CASSQALAGGVADTQYF. CDR3 DNA: TGTGCCAGCAGCCAAGCCCTAGCGGGAGGGGTGGCAGATACGCAGTATTTT.

The chain uses TRBV9 and TRBJ1-1; no definite D call. The germline V gene has CDR1 SGDLS and CDR2 YYNGEE. V lost 3 bases, J lost 5 bases, and 8 bases lay in between. CDR3 size: 12 residues. CDR3 protein: CASSGRGTEAFF. In DNA, the CDR3 is TGTGCCAGCAGCGGCAGAGGGACTGAAGCTTTCTTT.

The V and J genes are TRBV28 and TRBJ1-1; D is unclear. The germline V gene has CDR1 MDHEN and CDR2 SYDVKM. Trimming left V 1 base short and J 1 base short, with 10 bases between. The length of the CDR3 is 15 residues. The CDR3 coding sequence is TGTGCCAGCAGTTTATTCCCAGCGGGGAACACTGAAGCTTTCTTT. Translation: CASSLFPAGNTEAFF.

The genes are TRBV27 and TRBJ1-3; 7 nucleotides match TRBD1. After removal of 0 bases from V and 0 bases from J, the junction contained 14 bases not matched to a gene. In germline, CDR1 is MNHEY, CDR2 SMNVEV (reference sequence). There are 20 residues in the CDR3. Here the CDR3 reads CASSLSGHLRGLISGNTIYF. In DNA, the CDR3 is TGTGCCAGCAGTTTATCGGGGCATCTCAGGGGGTTAATCTCTGGAAACACCATATATTTT.

This clone has a single count. The rearrangement links TRBV9 to TRBJ1-2; no reliable D call. The germline V gene has CDR1 SGDLS and CDR2 YYNGEE. V was shortened by 4 bases and J by 2 bases, with 9 bases between the two germline ends. This CDR3 spans 13 amino acids. DNA of the CDR3: TGTGCCAGCAGCACCCGGGAAAACTATGGCTACACCTTC. Translated: CASSTRENYGYTF.

V gene TRBV28 combines with J gene TRBJ2-2; tentative D call: TRBD2 (6 bases). V shed 3 bases and J shed 0 bases, with 8 bases lying between them. Germline CDR1 and CDR2: MDHEN and SYDVKM. CDR3 length: 15 amino acids. In DNA form, the CDR3 reads TGTGCCAGCAGTTTTGGGGGGACGAACACCGGGGAGCTGTTTTTT. This sequence encodes CASSFGGTNTGELFF.

The J gene is TRBJ2-1, the V gene TRBV19; 8 nucleotides align to TRBD2. Germline CDR1 reads LNHDA; CDR2 reads SQIVND (reference sequence). The CDR3 sequence is 18 residues long. The V gene end was trimmed by 3 bases and the J gene end by 6 bases; junction bases not matched to a gene: 16. CDR3: CASSIYRLAGGAPNEQFF. The DNA for the CDR3 is TGTGCCAGTAGTATCTATAGGCTAGCGGGTGGGGCCCCCAATGAGCAGTTCTTC.

The CDR3 DNA follows: TGCGCCAGCAGTCAATCCAGGTCAGGCCTGACAGATAACCGACCCTCCTACGAGCAGTACTTC. It yields the protein CASSQSRSGLTDNRPSYEQYF. This sequence joins TRBV23-1 and TRBJ2-7, with a possible D match to TRBD1 (5 bases). TRBV23-1 is sorted into the ORF group, with uncertain function. CDR3 length: 21 residues. V was cut by 0 bases and J by 0 bases, with 27 bases left in between.

The chain couples TRBV6-5 to TRBJ1-1; 7 nucleotides line up with TRBD1. Germline lookup yields CDR1 MNHEY and CDR2 SVGAGI. J gave up 1 base and V 4 bases, and 0 bases lay outside the gene matches. The CDR3 length is 13 residues. The CDR3 is CASSWDRNTEAFF. Here the CDR3 DNA reads TGTGCCAGCAGTTGGGACAGGAACACTGAAGCTTTCTTT.

The chain is built from TRBV27 and TRBJ2-7; a possible D gene is TRBD2 (5 bases). V lost 0 bases to trimming and J lost 3 bases, with 12 bases between them. In germline, CDR1 is MNHEY, CDR2 SMNVEV (reference sequence). The CDR3 extends over 15 amino acids. This CDR3 is CASSLSGLAHYEQYF. CDR3 DNA: TGTGCCAGCAGTTTATCCGGACTGGCCCACTACGAGCAGTACTTC.

The rearrangement uses TRBV18 and TRBJ1-3; no definite D call. The CDR3 is 17 residues long. CDR1 KGHSH and CDR2 LQKENI come from the germline V gene. V was pared by 2 bases and J by 4 bases, with 18 bases between. The CDR3 spells CASSPTPLVNLGNTIYF. DNA for the CDR3: TGTGCCAGCTCACCAACACCTCTTGTGAATTTGGGAAACACCATATATTTT.

The V call is TRBV18, the J call TRBJ2-7; 9 positions match TRBD2. CDR1 is KGHSH, CDR2 LQKENI, per germline. CDR3 size: 16 residues. Trimming cost V 6 bases and J 4 bases; bases outside gene matches: 13. CDR3 bases: TGTGCCAGCTCCCCGGGACTAGCCGACAACTCATACGAGCAGTACTTC. Translating gives CASSPGLADNSYEQYF.

A few counts support this clone. This chain uses TRBV18 with TRBJ1-5; no definite D call. Germline values: CDR1 KGHSH, CDR2 LQKENI. V was trimmed by 3 bases and J by 4 bases, leaving 7 bases between them. The CDR3 is made up of 13 amino acids. Written as DNA, the CDR3 is TGTGCCAGCTCACCGTCGACTAATCAGCCCCAGCATTTT. It translates to CASSPSTNQPQHF.

The V call is TRBV3-1 (or the pseudogene TRBV3-2), the J call TRBJ2-7; 9 nucleotides match TRBD1. This CDR3 has 15 amino acids. The germline V gene has CDR1 LGHDT and CDR2 YNNKEL (reference sequence). The V and J ends lost 1 base and 6 bases, in that order; junction bases with no gene match: 7. DNA of the CDR3: TGTGCCAGCAGCCAAGGAGGGACAGGGACGAGCGAGCAGTACTTC. Translation gives CASSQGGTGTSEQYF.

This clone showed up just a few times. This chain joins TRBV6-1 and TRBJ2-7; 11 nucleotides align to TRBD2. V dropped 3 bases and J dropped 5; count of bases not matched to a gene: 12. The CDR3 has 17 residues. Germline CDR1 is MNHNS and CDR2 is SASEGT. The CDR3 sequence is CASSDFLGTSGGNEQYF. The CDR3 DNA reads as TGTGCCAGCAGTGACTTCCTCGGGACTAGCGGAGGTAACGAGCAGTACTTC.

In this sample, this clone turned up a few times. For the CDR3, the DNA is TGTGCCAGCAGCCAAGGTGGACTACTGCAGTTCTTC. This translates into CASSQGGLLQFF. The chain recombines TRBV14 with TRBJ2-1; weak D call: TRBD2 (6 bases). The CDR3 is 12 amino acids. CDR1 and CDR2 from the germline V gene are SGHDN and FVKESK. The germline V and J ends were trimmed by 1 base and 12 bases, with 10 bases remaining between them.

The gene calls are TRBV5-6 and TRBJ2-7; D not resolved. This CDR3 comprises 12 residues. The V end lost 3 bases, the J end lost 2 bases, and 6 bases lay between the germline ends. CDR1 SGHDT and CDR2 YYEEEE come from the germline V gene. CDR3 in DNA: TGTGCCAGCAGCTCTATGGCCTACGAGCAGTACTTC. Its protein is CASSSMAYEQYF.